This TCR beta chain was obtained from a study of T cell responses to AZD1222 COVID-19 vaccine. Study results and limitations: The donor cohort was predominantly white British with a female majority, and clonal diversity may have been underestimated. Increased Spike-specific TCR breadth and depth were observed after two AZD1222 doses.

Per germline, CDR1 SEHNR and CDR2 FQNEAQ (reference sequence). The CDR3 contains 13 residues. The V end was cut by 2 bases, the J end by 2 bases, with 6 bases between. Comments on this clone: Its antigen remains unidentified. The same CDR3 also results from other DNA sequences found in this sample.

Sequenced by immunoSEQ multiplex PCR; TCRdb stores in-frame clones only, minus some. The repertoire holds under 200,000 clones, around 90% seen once, with about 1.9% in the top ten. Sequenced material: peripheral blood, taken on day 0 of AZD1222 vaccination. The receptor's source is an adult in good health. The chain is built from TRBV7-9 and TRBJ1-1, with D tentatively TRBD1 (5 bases). The DNA of the CDR3 is TGTGCCAGCAGCTTAACAGGAAACACTGAAGCTTTCTTT. This codes for CASSLTGNTEAFF.